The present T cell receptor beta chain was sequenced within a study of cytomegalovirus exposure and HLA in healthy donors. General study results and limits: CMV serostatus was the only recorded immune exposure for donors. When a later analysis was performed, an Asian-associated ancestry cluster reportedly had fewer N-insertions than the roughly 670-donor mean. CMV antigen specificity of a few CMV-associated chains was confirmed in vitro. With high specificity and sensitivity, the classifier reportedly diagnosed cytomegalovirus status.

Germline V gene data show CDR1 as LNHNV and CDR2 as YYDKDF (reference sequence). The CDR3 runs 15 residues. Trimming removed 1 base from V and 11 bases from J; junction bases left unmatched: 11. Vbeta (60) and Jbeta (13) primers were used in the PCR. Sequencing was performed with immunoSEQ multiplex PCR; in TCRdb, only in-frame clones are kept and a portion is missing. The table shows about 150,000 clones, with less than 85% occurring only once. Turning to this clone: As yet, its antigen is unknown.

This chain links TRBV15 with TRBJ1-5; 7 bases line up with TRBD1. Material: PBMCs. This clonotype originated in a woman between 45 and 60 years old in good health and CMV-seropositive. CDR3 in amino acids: CATSRGAGGLSAQHF. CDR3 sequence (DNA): TGTGCCACCAGCAGAGGGGCAGGGGGACTCTCGGCCCAGCATTTT. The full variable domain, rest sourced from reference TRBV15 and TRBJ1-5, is DAMVIQNPRYQVTQFGKPVTLSCSQTLNHNVMYWYQQKSSQAPKLLFHYYDKDFNNEADTPDNFQSRRPNTSFCFLDIRSPGLGDTAMYLCATSRGAGGLSAQHFGDGTRLSIL.